Sequencing of this T cell receptor beta chain was carried out in a study of blood T cell repertoires in COVID-19 (dated by TCRdb to about 2020). Regarding the complete study: Samples covering the acute and convalescent phases of COVID-19 were provided by collaborators in the United States, Italy and Spain. The prospective study material was composed of cDNA or gDNA derived from T cells, B-cell-depleted T cells, or PBMCs. The dataset comprised deeply sampled blood TCRbeta repertoires from subjects exposed to, actively infected with, or recovered from COVID-19. A freely available public database, intended as a resource for researchers studying the immune response to SARS-CoV-2, is where the repertoires were released. Samples were obtained from the ongoing ImmuneRACE study (first 160 participants) and from 1,200 or so subjects provided by 6 global collaborators. Nearly every sample came with metadata listing a de-identified subject ID, COVID-19 status, age in years and sex. HLA class I and class II types, where available, came from metadata supplied by the sample provider rather than from assay-based typing. General conclusions and limits of the study: The amount of clinical and demographic metadata varied by source and participant and was provided uncurated.

TCRbeta CDR3 regions were amplified from genomic DNA using the immunoSEQ Assay, a bias-controlled multiplex PCR. In the authors' own workflow: Within the assay, amplification of reference gene primers was used to estimate how many nucleated cells each sample contained. Sequence reads were collapsed and filtered to measure the absolute abundance of every unique TCRbeta CDR3 rearrangement. For each sample, productive Simpson clonality was calculated by taking the square root of Simpson's diversity index across productive rearrangements. TCRdb's version of the immuneACCESS table is confined to in-frame rearrangements and falls short of the full clone set. An unresolved V gene accounts for under half of the shortfall where checked; the remainder is of unknown origin. Clone size and the V and J calls come from that table; the DNA yielded D and trimming. The sample records 300,000 to 450,000 clones, roughly 90% of which are singletons. The ten largest clones add up to 3% of the sample.

In its sample, this clone was seen once. There is no known antigen for this receptor. Base qualities were left out, and no much larger clone turns up one base away. In Seattle, one collaborating source enrolled patients while the infection was active and tracked those patients longitudinally over the course of disease. The collaborating institutions used their own protocols to collect whole blood in K2EDTA tubes. Collaborator samples were shipped for TCRbeta analysis as frozen whole blood, isolated PBMCs, or DNA extracted from either sample type. For CDR1 and CDR2, the germline V gene (reference sequence) lists LNHNV and YYDKDF. The junction carries 13 bases between V and J, which are trimmed by 6 bases and 7 bases respectively. Inclusive of the bounding cysteine and phenylalanine, the CDR3 is 13 residues long. The DNA shown is the 39-base CDR3, in frame from base 1.

This sequence was found in a woman younger than 45 with COVID-19, enrolled during active disease. The chain joins TRBV15 to TRBJ2-1, with TRBD2 as a weak D call on 5 bases. Input material: peripheral blood. The CDR3 sequence is CATSLDLNNEQFF. The sequenced DNA: TGTGCCACCAGTCTGGACTTAAATAATGAGCAGTTCTTC.